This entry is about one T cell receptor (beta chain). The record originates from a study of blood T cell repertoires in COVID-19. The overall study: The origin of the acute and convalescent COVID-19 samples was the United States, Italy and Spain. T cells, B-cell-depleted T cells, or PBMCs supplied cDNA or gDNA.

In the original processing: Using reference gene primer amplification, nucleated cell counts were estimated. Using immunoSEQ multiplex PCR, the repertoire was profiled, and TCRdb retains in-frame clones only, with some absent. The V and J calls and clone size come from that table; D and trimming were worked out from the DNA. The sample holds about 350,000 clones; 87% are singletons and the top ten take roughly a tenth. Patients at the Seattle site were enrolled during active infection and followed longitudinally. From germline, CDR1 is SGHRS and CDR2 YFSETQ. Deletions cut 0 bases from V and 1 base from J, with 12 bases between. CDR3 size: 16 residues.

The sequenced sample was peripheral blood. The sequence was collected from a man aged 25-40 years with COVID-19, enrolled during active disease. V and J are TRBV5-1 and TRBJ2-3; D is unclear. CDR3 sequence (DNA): TGCGCCAGCAGCTTGGATAGTTCCTTTGGCACAGATACGCAGTATTTT. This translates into CASSLDSSFGTDTQYF.